The T cell receptor (beta chain) described here comes from a study of T cells in Graves' hyperthyroidism and ophthalmopathy. Diagnoses were made from clinical symptoms, serum measures (thyroxine and TRAb), thyroid ultrasound and orbital computed tomography. The investigators amplified TCR beta CDR3 regions from RNA transcripts. The HTBI primer set was used in a first-round RT-PCR of the TCR CDR3. TCRdb ran MiXCR on the multiplex PCR reads and lists one entry per CDR3 protein. Of hundreds of thousands of distinct CDR3 sequences listed, under 20% were seen once; the top ten hold 3.8%. As regards this clonotype: Its antigen is unknown.

Whole-study findings and limits: Expanded thyroid clonotypes (above 0.001) were mostly also found in blood.

Per the germline V gene, CDR1 is MGHRA and CDR2 is YSYEKL. V lost 1 base and J lost 2, with 5 bases in between. The CDR3 contains 13 residues. The chain recombines TRBV4-1 with TRBJ1-2; D is unresolved. The receptor was derived from a woman aged 30 to 39 with Graves' hyperthyroidism. The sequenced material came from blood. CDR3 residues: CASSQVINYGYTF. The CDR3 DNA follows: TGCGCCAGCAGCCAAGTAATAAACTATGGCTACACCTTC.